Listed here are 20 T cell receptor beta chains from one sample, sequenced in a study of human T cells and chemical hapten exposure. MiXCR, applied by TCRdb to the RACE reads, yields one record per CDR3 protein. The repertoire holds 300,000 to 350,000 distinct CDR3 sequences, with about 7% as singletons. Stated time point: patch test 1, 2 weeks after DPC sensitization. This sample's treatment: therapeutic diphenylcyclopropenone sensitization with weekly scalp DPC. The sequencing used whole blood, collected in connection with sensitization to the hapten diphenylcyclopropenone (DPC). The source is a woman between 18 and 29 years old with alopecia areata. Some clones in this sample may be carry-over from other donors' samples.

The genes are TRBV7-8 and TRBJ1-1, with D uncertain. Per the germline V gene, CDR1 is SGHVS and CDR2 is FQNEAQ. This CDR3 spans 15 amino acids. The ends were cut back, 4 bases at V and 2 bases at J, with 14 bases in the middle. This CDR3 reads CASSSSVTGNTEAFF. CDR3 bases: TGTGCCAGCAGCTCCTCGGTAACGGGAAACACTGAAGCTTTCTTT.

There are a few counts of this clonotype. The chain joins TRBV11-2 to TRBJ2-1; TRBD1 matches 8 bases. V was clipped by 0 bases and J by 0 bases; unmatched bases: 4. CDR3 size: 17 residues. The germline V gene has CDR1 SGHAT and CDR2 FQNNGV. The CDR3 loop reads CASSLDRDRSSYNEQFF. The DNA of the CDR3 is TGTGCCAGCAGCTTAGACAGGGACAGGAGCTCCTACAATGAGCAGTTCTTC.

The chain carries TRBV6-2 or TRBV6-3 and TRBJ1-6; 7 nucleotides line up with TRBD1. J lost 7 bases, V lost 2 bases, and 8 bases had no gene match. Germline V gene data show CDR1 as MNHEY and CDR2 as SVGEGT. The CDR3 contains 16 residues. In nucleotides, the CDR3 is TGTGCCAGCAGTTACCAAGGGGGCACGCGGAATTCACCCCTCCACTTT. This translates into CASSYQGGTRNSPLHF.

This clonotype has at least ten counts. The V call is TRBV14, the J call TRBJ2-7; no clear D gene. The CDR3 covers 16 residues. Germline CDR1 reads SGHDN; CDR2 reads FVKESK. Deletions cut 1 base from V and 6 bases from J, with 19 bases between. CDR3 bases: TGTGCCAGCAGCCAAGTCCTGCACCCTAGTTTCTCCGAGCAGTACTTC. It specifies CASSQVLHPSFSEQYF.

The chain links TRBV6-2 or TRBV6-3 to TRBJ2-3; TRBD2 matches at 8 bases. Germline trimming cut 6 bases from V and 2 bases from J; bases unmatched to any gene: 4. In germline, CDR1 is MNHEY, CDR2 SVGEGT. The CDR3 has 14 amino acids. The CDR3 DNA sequence: TGTGCCAGCAGGCCGGGGGGGCCCACAGATACGCAGTATTTT. It codes for CASRPGGPTDTQYF.

This clonotype was picked up a small number of times. The chain uses TRBV7-9 and TRBJ2-3, with D unresolved. The CDR3 is 13 residues long. The V end was cut by 1 base, the J end by 4 bases, with 6 bases between. CDR1 and CDR2 from the germline V gene are SEHNR and FQNEAQ (reference sequence). CDR3 amino acids: CASSLDVSDTQYF. The CDR3 DNA follows: TGTGCCAGCAGCTTAGATGTGTCAGATACGCAGTATTTT. The full variable domain, completed using reference TRBV7-9 and TRBJ2-3, is DTGVSQNPRHKITKRGQNVTFRCDPISEHNRLYWYRQTLGQGPEFLTYFQNEAQLEKSRLLSDRFSAERPKGSFSTLEIQRTEQGDSAMYLCASSLDVSDTQYFGPGTRLTVL.

The chain is built from TRBV7-8 and TRBJ2-2, with 8 positions matching TRBD1. The CDR3 runs 14 residues. J was trimmed by 4 bases and V by 5 bases; bases with no gene match: 3. Germline CDR1 reads SGHVS; CDR2 reads FQNEAQ. The CDR3 DNA reads TGTGCCAGCAGCACGGGACAGGCCACCGGGGAGCTGTTTTTT. It translates to CASSTGQATGELFF.

This clonotype came up a few times. J is TRBJ1-1 and V is TRBV2; D gene uncertain. Per the germline V gene, CDR1 is SNHLY and CDR2 is FYNNEI. CDR3 length: 13 residues. V was shortened by 8 bases and J by 3 bases, with 13 bases between the two germline ends. The CDR3 DNA sequence: TGTGCCAGCTGTACCAACGGGGACACTGAAGCTTTCTTT. Its translation is CASCTNGDTEAFF.

This clonotype has a count of ten or more. V usage is TRBV6-5 and J usage is TRBJ1-2; a weak D match, TRBD1 (5 bases). The CDR3 loop spans 13 amino acids. Trimming removed 6 bases at V and 2 bases at J, with 10 bases between. Germline values: CDR1 MNHEY, CDR2 SVGAGI. CDR3 in amino acids: CASSPGLNYGYTF. The CDR3 bases are TGTGCCAGCAGCCCGGGACTGAACTATGGCTACACCTTC.

The gene calls are TRBV6-4 and TRBJ2-3; unclear D gene. V shed 0 bases and J shed 4 bases, with 5 bases lying between them. Germline V gene lookup returns CDR1 MRHNA and CDR2 SNTAGT. This CDR3 region has 13 residues. As DNA, the CDR3 is TGTGCCAGCAGTGACTCGCAAGCAGATACGCAGTATTTT. Translating gives CASSDSQADTQYF.

V usage is TRBV5-1 and J usage is TRBJ2-7; 10 bases align to TRBD1. With V trimmed by 4 bases and J by 3 bases, 16 bases remained unmatched. The CDR3 covers 18 residues. Looked up from germline, CDR1 is SGHRS and CDR2 is YFSETQ. The CDR3 loop is CASSRNRGPGQGNYEQYF. The CDR3 region has the DNA TGCGCCAGCAGCCGTAATAGGGGCCCGGGACAGGGGAACTACGAGCAGTACTTC.

The chain combines TRBV4-1 with TRBJ1-3; TRBD1 matches 8 bases. V lost 4 bases, J lost 4 bases, and 9 bases stayed unmatched. This CDR3 is built from 16 residues. Germline V lookup: CDR1 MGHRA, CDR2 YSYEKL. CDR3 in amino acids: CASSPAPDREGNTIYF. CDR3 coding DNA: TGCGCCAGCAGCCCAGCCCCGGACAGGGAAGGAAACACCATATATTTT.

This clonotype was found a few times. The chain has TRBV2 and TRBJ2-2; 9 bases are shared with TRBD1. The CDR3 loop spans 15 amino acids. CDR1 is SNHLY, CDR2 FYNNEI, per germline. V was clipped by 6 bases and J by 5 bases; unmatched bases: 7. CDR3 bases: TGTGCCAGCAGCATGGACAGGGGAGTAACCGGGGAGCTGTTTTTT. Amino acids: CASSMDRGVTGELFF.

This clonotype has more than one count but fewer than ten. The chain carries TRBV6-1 and TRBJ2-5; D might be TRBD1 or TRBD2, each matching 5 bases. The CDR3 totals 13 residues. V gave up 7 bases and J gave up 4 bases, with 13 bases separating them. The germline gives CDR1 MNHNS, CDR2 SASEGT. The chain's CDR3 is CASTRGRGETQYF. As DNA, the CDR3 is TGTGCCAGCACAAGGGGCCGGGGAGAGACCCAGTACTTC.

At least ten counts were recorded for this clonotype. The J gene is TRBJ1-2, the V gene TRBV13; D unresolved. There are 17 residues in the CDR3. From germline, CDR1 is PRHDT and CDR2 FYEKMQ (reference sequence). Trimming took 5 bases from V and 4 from J, leaving 23 bases between them. CDR3 loop: CASSPTPTRNQVYGYTF. As DNA, the CDR3 is TGTGCCAGCAGCCCTACACCGACACGGAACCAGGTCTATGGCTACACCTTC.

This clonotype showed up many times. This chain joins TRBV5-1 and TRBJ2-6; D is unclear. Trimming took off 7 bases at V and 0 bases at J, with 11 bases between the two ends. This CDR3 comprises 15 residues. Germline V lookup: CDR1 SGHRS, CDR2 YFSETQ. In DNA, the CDR3 is TGCGCCAGCCGAATCGGTTACTCTGGGGCCAACGTCCTGACTTTC. This translates into CASRIGYSGANVLTF.

The sample holds many counts of this clonotype. J is TRBJ1-2 and V is TRBV5-5, with TRBD1 identical over 8 bases. The V segment lost 3 bases and the J segment 4 bases; nucleotides outside the gene matches: 8. Germline V CDR1 and CDR2: SGHKS, YYEKEE (reference sequence). The CDR3 consists of 15 residues. DNA of the CDR3: TGTGCCAGCAGCTGGACAGGGATGACTTTCTATGGCTACACCTTC. Translation: CASSWTGMTFYGYTF.

The V gene is TRBV12-3 or TRBV12-4, the J gene TRBJ2-3; 11 bases line up with TRBD1. V was clipped by 10 bases and J by 4 bases; unmatched bases: 4. This CDR3 is built from 13 residues. The DNA of the CDR3 is TGTGCCACCGGGACAGGGGGAGCAGATACGCAGTATTTT. Its translation is CATGTGGADTQYF.

This clonotype was recorded at least ten times. The chain is built from TRBV3-1 and TRBJ1-5; D remains ambiguous. The CDR3 length is 14 residues. The V end lost 0 bases, the J end lost 4 bases, and 7 bases lay between the germline ends. The germline gives CDR1 LGHDT, CDR2 YNNKEL (reference sequence). DNA of the CDR3: TGTGCCAGCAGCCAAGATCGAGGGAATCAGCCCCAGCATTTT. Translation gives CASSQDRGNQPQHF.

In this sample, this clonotype turned up many times. The gene calls are TRBV6-2 or TRBV6-3 and TRBJ1-5; D may be TRBD1 (6 bases). V lost 4 bases and J lost 4, with 14 bases in between. Germline V gene sequence: CDR1 MNHEY, CDR2 SVGEGT. The CDR3 spans 15 residues. This CDR3 is CASSSRGVGNQPQHF. The CDR3 bases are TGTGCCAGCAGTTCCAGGGGAGTTGGGAATCAGCCCCAGCATTTT.